The 18 T cell receptor beta chains below were found in one sample sequenced in a study of technical replicates of blood from a handful of donors. TCRdb's copy holds only in-frame clones and misses some; the assay was immunoSEQ multiplex PCR. The repertoire holds around 60,000 clones, with approximately 86% as singletons. Sample: PBMCs. The source is a human donor in good health. Some clones in this sample may be carry-over from other donors' samples.

The rearrangement joins TRBV20-1 to TRBJ2-1, with D tentatively TRBD2 (5 bases). The CDR3 runs to 11 residues. Germline loops: CDR1 DFQATT, CDR2 SNEGSKA (reference sequence). V was shortened by 6 bases and J by 9 bases, with 12 bases between the two germline ends. The CDR3 bases are TGCAGTGCGGTTAGGGAGTCTGAGCAGTTCTTC. It specifies CSAVRESEQFF.

The genes are TRBV21-1 and TRBJ1-2; TRBD1 is the table's D call and was not checked against the DNA. TRBV21-1 is flagged as a pseudogene. The CDR3 has 15 residues. CDR3 loop: CASTRTGESNYGYTF. CDR3 in DNA: TGTGCCAGCACCAGAACAGGGGAATCTAACTATGGCTACACCTTC.

CDR3 bases: TGTGCCAGCAGCTCCAGACAGGGTAGCAATGAGCAGTTCTTC. Encoded protein: CASSSRQGSNEQFF. J is TRBJ2-1 and V is TRBV7-3; TRBD1 matches 7 bases. The CDR3 length is 14 residues. Per germline, CDR1 SGHTA and CDR2 FQGTGA. V lost 4 bases and J lost 6; bases outside the gene matches: 6. The full variable domain, completed using reference TRBV7-3 and TRBJ2-1, is GAGVSQTPSNKVTEKGKYVELRCDPISGHTALYWYRQSLGQGPEFLIYFQGTGAADDSGLPNDRFFAVRPEGSVSTLKIQRTERGDSAVYLCASSSRQGSNEQFFGPGTRLTVL.

The chain uses TRBV7-2 and TRBJ2-7, with 10 nucleotides matching TRBD2. The CDR3 sequence is 14 residues long. From germline, CDR1 is SGHTA and CDR2 FQGNSA. J lost 3 bases, V lost 6 bases, and 5 bases had no gene match. The DNA for the CDR3 is TGTGCCAGCAGGAACGTAGCGGGGGGCTACGAGCAGTACTTC. Translated, it gives CASRNVAGGYEQYF.

This chain joins TRBV18 and TRBJ2-1; 9 positions match TRBD2. The V and J ends lost 3 bases and 6 bases, in that order; junction bases with no gene match: 9. This CDR3 has 16 residues. From germline, CDR1 is KGHSH and CDR2 LQKENI. The CDR3 bases are TGTGCCAGCTCACCGGGGGCAGCGGGAGGTGGCAATGAGCAGTTCTTC. Protein sequence: CASSPGAAGGGNEQFF.

The chain uses TRBV5-6 and TRBJ2-7; D unclear. Trimming left V 4 bases short and J 3 bases short, with 5 bases between. Per the germline V gene, CDR1 is SGHDT and CDR2 is YYEEEE. The CDR3 has 11 residues. In nucleotides, the CDR3 is TGTGCCAGCAGCCTCTACTACGAGCAGTACTTC. Amino acid sequence: CASSLYYEQYF.

The chain combines TRBV6-5 with TRBJ2-5; 7 bases match TRBD2. The J call could be wrong; TRBJ2-7 is a better fit for the DNA end. The length of the CDR3 is 16 residues. Germline-derived CDR1 and CDR2 are MNHEY and SVGAGI. The CDR3 region is CASSYRGEPYRYEQYF. The CDR3, as DNA: TGTGCCAGCAGTTATCGGGGGGAGCCCTATCGTTACGAGCAGTACTTC.

This chain joins TRBV6-5 and TRBJ2-3; tentatively, D is TRBD2 (6 bases). Trimming shortened V by 7 bases and J by 3 bases, and 14 bases separated the two germline ends. CDR1 MNHEY and CDR2 SVGAGI come from the germline V gene. The CDR3 sequence is 14 residues long. The CDR3 here is CASKTGVRTDTQYF. CDR3 DNA sequence: TGTGCCAGCAAGACGGGAGTTCGTACAGATACGCAGTATTTT.

V is TRBV9 and J is TRBJ2-2, with D possibly being TRBD1 (6 bases). Between the trimmed V and J ends, which lost 4 bases and 0 bases, there was a span of 10 bases. Germline V gene data show CDR1 as SGDLS and CDR2 as YYNGEE. The CDR3 covers 15 residues. The CDR3 DNA follows: TGTGCCAGCAGCCCACGGACAGCGAACACCGGGGAGCTGTTTTTT. Amino acid sequence: CASSPRTANTGELFF.

This clone appeared once. The J gene is TRBJ2-1, the V gene TRBV2, with 10 bases lining up with TRBD2. Losses at the gene ends were 8 bases for V and 0 bases for J; bases not matched to a gene: 7. From germline, CDR1 is SNHLY and CDR2 FYNNEI. The CDR3 is made up of 16 amino acids. CDR3: CASVQRGGFSYNEQFF. The CDR3 nucleotides are TGTGCCAGCGTGCAGCGGGGGGGATTCTCCTACAATGAGCAGTTCTTC. Drawing the rest from reference TRBV2 and TRBJ2-1, the complete variable domain is EPEVTQTPSHQVTQMGQEVILRCVPISNHLYFYWYRQILGQKVEFLVSFYNNEISEKSEIFDDQFSVERPDGSNFTLKIRSTKLEDSAMYFCASVQRGGFSYNEQFFGPGTRLTVL.

The rearrangement joins TRBV6-6 to TRBJ2-7, with 8 bases matching TRBD1. V lost 6 bases, J lost 5 bases, and 9 bases stayed unmatched. The length of the CDR3 is 14 residues. Germline V gene sequence: CDR1 MNHNY, CDR2 SVGAGI (reference sequence). CDR3 DNA: TGTGCCAGCAGCACCGGACAGGGTGGGCACGAGCAGTACTTC. It is translated as CASSTGQGGHEQYF.

The J gene is TRBJ2-5, the V gene TRBV9; D remains unclear. The germline gives CDR1 SGDLS, CDR2 YYNGEE. There are 14 residues in the CDR3. Trimming cost V 4 bases and J 4 bases, with 14 bases left between them. The CDR3 here is CASSRQDSIETQYF. The CDR3, as DNA: TGTGCCAGCAGCCGACAAGATTCGATAGAGACCCAGTACTTC. Drawing the rest from reference TRBV9 and TRBJ2-5, the complete variable domain is DSGVTQTPKHLITATGQRVTLRCSPRSGDLSVYWYQQSLDQGLQFLIQYYNGEERAKGNILERFSAQQFPDLHSELNLSSLELGDSALYFCASSRQDSIETQYFGPGTRLLVL.

This chain uses TRBV11-1 with TRBJ1-2, with TRBD1 matching 7 bases. The CDR3 contains 14 residues. Germline values: CDR1 SGHAT, CDR2 FQDESV (reference sequence). V shed 6 bases, J shed 10 bases, and the junction held 14 bases outside the gene matches. The CDR3, as DNA: TGTGCCAGCAGTGAGGTGACGACAGGGCCCGACTACACCTTC. Protein product: CASSEVTTGPDYTF.

This chain uses TRBV5-1 with TRBJ2-5; TRBD1 matches at 8 bases. V dropped 4 bases and J dropped 7; count of bases not matched to a gene: 18. Looked up from germline, CDR1 is SGHRS and CDR2 is YFSETQ. This CDR3 has 17 amino acids. For the CDR3, the DNA is TGCGCCAGCAGCCCCGGAAGAGGCGGACAGGGACCAGGGACCCAGTACTTC. Its translation is CASSPGRGGQGPGTQYF.

This chain connects TRBV14 to TRBJ2-1; 12 nucleotides match TRBD2. The germline V gene has CDR1 SGHDN and CDR2 FVKESK. The length of the CDR3 is 15 residues. V was pared by 4 bases and J by 7 bases, with 5 bases of the junction left unmatched. The CDR3 is CASSPWTSGKNEQFF. The CDR3 DNA is TGTGCCAGCAGCCCCTGGACTAGCGGGAAGAATGAGCAGTTCTTC.

J is TRBJ2-2 and V is TRBV4-3; 8 bases are a match to TRBD1. The V gene end was trimmed by 4 bases and the J gene end by 4 bases; junction bases not matched to a gene: 5. The CDR3 is made up of 15 amino acids. The germline CDR1 and CDR2 sequences are LGHNA and YSLEER. The CDR3 loop reads CASSPGTGFTGELFF. The DNA of the CDR3 is TGCGCCAGCAGCCCCGGGACAGGATTCACCGGGGAGCTGTTTTTT.

The CDR3 DNA reads as TGTGCCATCAGCCGGGACAGGGGGTTCACTGAAGCTTTCTTT. This gives the protein CAISRDRGFTEAFF. The chain has TRBV10-3 and TRBJ1-1; 11 bases line up with TRBD1. From germline, CDR1 is ENHRY and CDR2 SYGVKD. Trimming took 6 bases from V and 4 from J; bases not matched to a gene: 4. CDR3 length: 14 residues.

The rearrangement joins TRBV5-1 to TRBJ2-7; D possibly corresponds to TRBD1 (6 bases). The V gene lost 8 bases and the J gene lost 2 bases, with 11 bases spanning the gap. This CDR3 has 12 amino acids. From germline, CDR1 is SGHRS and CDR2 YFSETQ. The CDR3 loop reads CASRQDAYEQYF. The CDR3 DNA follows: TGCGCCAGTCGACAGGATGCCTACGAGCAGTACTTC.